Listed below are T cell receptor beta chains from one sample, sequenced in a study of naive and memory T cell subsets. A single record per CDR3 protein comes from TCRdb applying MiXCR to the UMI-ligation and nested PCR reads. Of approximately 21,000 distinct CDR3 sequences in the sample, about 6.4% were seen once. Sequences were derived from skin, sampled from a tuberculin skin test site. Every receptor here comes from an adult in good health. CDR3s include the opening cysteine and the closing phenylalanine or tryptophan. The D gene is left open where the match is weak. Clone size is given for some rows only: seen once, a few or many times, or a class if the clone is expanded.

v_call,j_call,clone_size,d_call,cdr3_aa,cdr3_nt
TRBV25-1,TRBJ2-7,NA,NA,CASSPLAFVQQYF,TGTGCCAGCAGTCCACTCGCGTTTGTCCAGCAGTACTTC
TRBV4-3,TRBJ1-1,many,TRBD1,CASSQDGQGDTEAFF,TGCGCCAGCAGCCAAGATGGCCAGGGGGACACTGAAGCTTTCTTT
TRBV4-2,TRBJ2-6,few,NA,CASSQEGGAGANVLTF,TGTGCCAGCAGCCAAGAAGGGGGGGCTGGGGCCAACGTCCTGACTTTC
TRBV20-1,TRBJ1-1,few,NA,CRALRGPGTEAFF,TGCAGGGCACTTAGGGGTCCGGGCACTGAAGCTTTCTTT
TRBV4-2,TRBJ2-3,many,NA,CASSQGLRETDTQYF,TGTGCCAGCAGCCAAGGTCTCAGGGAGACAGATACGCAGTATTTT
TRBV6-5,TRBJ1-4,many,NA,CASSWTYNEKLFF,TGTGCCAGCAGCTGGACATACAATGAAAAACTGTTTTTT
TRBV4-2,TRBJ2-2,many,TRBD2,CASSQATSGRYGGGELFF,TGTGCCAGCAGCCAAGCCACTAGCGGGAGATATGGCGGCGGGGAGCTGTTTTTT
TRBV18,TRBJ2-1,few,TRBD2,CASSPVPTTSGIPNEQFF,TGTGCCAGCTCACCTGTCCCCACTACTAGCGGGATTCCAAATGAGCAGTTCTTC
TRBV18,TRBJ2-7,few,TRBD1,CASSSDRGYLREQYF,TGTGCCAGCTCATCCGACAGGGGTTACCTCAGGGAGCAGTACTTC
TRBV7-9,TRBJ2-7,few,NA,CASSGGQTYEQYF,TGTGCCAGCAGCGGGGGGCAGACCTACGAGCAGTACTTC
TRBV6-2/TRBV6-3,TRBJ2-2,many,NA,CASSYRENTGELFF,TGTGCCAGCAGTTACCGGGAGAACACCGGGGAGCTGTTTTTT
TRBV7-2,TRBJ2-7,medium-sized,TRBD2,CASSSGTLNEQYF,TGTGCCAGCAGCAGCGGGACGTTAAACGAGCAGTACTTC
TRBV20-1,TRBJ2-6,many,NA,CSARAPGANVLTF,TGCAGTGCTAGGGCACCTGGGGCCAACGTCCTGACTTTC
TRBV7-9,TRBJ2-2,many,TRBD2,CASSFGLAGTKTGELFF,TGTGCCAGCAGCTTCGGACTAGCGGGGACCAAAACCGGGGAGCTGTTTTTT
TRBV18,TRBJ2-5,NA,TRBD2,CASSRELAGGSFQETQYF,TGTGCCAGCTCAAGAGAACTAGCGGGAGGGTCATTCCAAGAGACCCAGTACTTC
TRBV7-2,TRBJ1-4,many,TRBD1,CASSLGRTGGSNEKLFF,TGTGCCAGCAGCTTAGGCAGGACAGGAGGATCTAATGAAAAACTGTTTTTT
TRBV12-3/TRBV12-4,TRBJ2-7,NA,NA,CASSRAGQSAYEQYF,TGTGCCAGCAGTCGAGCGGGACAGTCGGCCTACGAGCAGTACTTC
TRBV6-2/TRBV6-3,TRBJ1-1,many,NA,CASSLIEIAEAFF,TGTGCCAGCAGCCTTATTGAGATTGCTGAAGCTTTCTTT
TRBV3-1,TRBJ2-2,many,TRBD2,CASSQVVRTSGRNTGELFF,TGTGCCAGCAGCCAAGTAGTACGCACTAGCGGGAGGAACACCGGGGAGCTGTTTTTT
TRBV4-1,TRBJ2-1,few,NA,CASSQVDMVTYNEQFF,TGCGCCAGCAGCCAAGTGGACATGGTAACCTACAATGAGCAGTTCTTC
TRBV5-1,TRBJ2-5,few,TRBD2,CASSPPGLAKETQYF,TGCGCCAGCAGCCCGCCGGGACTAGCGAAAGAGACCCAGTACTTC
TRBV9,TRBJ1-1,many,NA,CASSKGYLNTEAFF,TGTGCCAGCAGCAAGGGCTACTTGAACACTGAAGCTTTCTTT
TRBV25-1,TRBJ2-2,many,TRBD1,CASRGTGDTGELFF,TGTGCCAGCAGGGGGACAGGGGACACCGGGGAGCTGTTTTTT
TRBV7-2,TRBJ2-3,many,TRBD1,CASSLGGTGLTDTQYF,TGTGCCAGCAGCTTAGGGGGGACAGGTCTCACAGATACGCAGTATTTT
TRBV9,TRBJ2-1,many,TRBD1,CASSVTGGPEQFF,TGTGCCAGCAGCGTTACAGGGGGCCCTGAGCAGTTCTTC
TRBV5-1,TRBJ2-7,many,TRBD2,CASSPGLAGFSYEQYF,TGCGCCAGCAGCCCCGGACTAGCGGGGTTCTCCTACGAGCAGTACTTC
TRBV5-1,TRBJ2-1,many,NA,CASSPKEGPSYNEQFF,TGCGCCAGCAGCCCGAAGGAAGGGCCCTCCTACAATGAGCAGTTCTTC
TRBV4-3,TRBJ2-7,many,NA,CASSQESGREQYF,TGCGCCAGCAGCCAAGAGTCTGGCCGCGAGCAGTACTTC
TRBV14,TRBJ2-7,few,TRBD1,CASSQGFPNRGPYEQYF,TGTGCCAGCAGCCAAGGTTTCCCGAACAGGGGGCCCTACGAGCAGTACTTC
TRBV2,TRBJ2-5,many,TRBD2,CASSETSSQETQYF,TGTGCCAGCAGTGAGACTAGCTCACAAGAGACCCAGTACTTC
TRBV6-2/TRBV6-3,TRBJ2-1,NA,NA,CASSGMSEQFF,TGTGCCAGCAGCGGGATGTCAGAGCAGTTCTTC
TRBV9,TRBJ1-2,NA,TRBD1,CASSVSGQGAEGPQLYGYTF,TGTGCCAGCAGCGTATCCGGACAGGGGGCAGAAGGCCCCCAATTATATGGCTACACCTTC
TRBV20-1,TRBJ2-5,NA,TRBD2,CSARGGLDQETQYF,TGCAGTGCTAGGGGGGGACTAGACCAAGAGACCCAGTACTTC
TRBV6-2/TRBV6-3,TRBJ1-5,many,NA,CASSYELRVRQPQHF,TGTGCCAGCAGTTATGAGTTGAGGGTGAGGCAGCCCCAGCATTTT
TRBV27,TRBJ2-1,many,NA,CASSGASYEQFF,TGTGCCAGCAGTGGAGCAAGCTATGAGCAGTTCTTC
TRBV5-1,TRBJ2-1,many,TRBD2,CASSLIAGGLVEQFF,TGCGCCAGCAGCTTGATAGCGGGAGGTCTGGTTGAGCAGTTCTTC
TRBV27,TRBJ1-1,many,NA,CASSFRRGEAFF,TGTGCCAGCAGTTTTCGGAGGGGTGAAGCTTTCTTT
TRBV6-2/TRBV6-3,TRBJ2-7,many,TRBD1,CASSRQGAYYEQYF,TGTGCCAGCAGTCGACAGGGGGCTTACTACGAGCAGTACTTC
TRBV12-3/TRBV12-4,TRBJ2-7,NA,TRBD2,CASSWGSPGLAGTQYF,TGTGCCAGCAGTTGGGGGTCCCCGGGACTAGCGGGGACTCAGTACTTC
TRBV18,TRBJ2-7,many,NA,CASSTGRASYEQYF,TGTGCCAGCTCAACAGGCCGGGCCTCCTACGAGCAGTACTTC
TRBV29-1,TRBJ2-7,many,TRBD1,CSVEQDRGHFYEQYF,TGCAGCGTTGAACAGGACAGGGGGCATTTCTACGAGCAGTACTTC
TRBV12-3/TRBV12-4,TRBJ2-1,many,TRBD1,CASSPVGLGGPYNEQFF,TGTGCCAGCAGTCCGGTCGGGTTAGGGGGCCCCTACAATGAGCAGTTCTTC
TRBV29-1,TRBJ1-5,many,NA,CSVGHSNQPQHF,TGCAGCGTTGGGCACAGCAATCAGCCCCAGCATTTT
TRBV12-3/TRBV12-4,TRBJ1-1,many,NA,CASSSGPSTEAFF,TGTGCCAGCAGCTCGGGACCGAGCACTGAAGCTTTCTTT
TRBV7-2,TRBJ1-1,few,NA,CASSLVKMNTEAFF,TGTGCCAGCAGCTTGGTTAAAATGAACACTGAAGCTTTCTTT
TRBV18,TRBJ2-7,many,NA,CASSPGTPTYEQYF,TGTGCCAGCTCACCTGGGACCCCTACCTACGAGCAGTACTTC
TRBV5-1,TRBJ1-6,many,NA,CASSLRGRPPLHF,TGCGCCAGCAGCTTGCGCGGGCGCCCACCCCTCCACTTT
TRBV12-3/TRBV12-4,TRBJ2-1,many,NA,CASSLERINEQFF,TGTGCCAGCAGTCTCGAGAGAATCAATGAGCAGTTCTTC
TRBV2,TRBJ1-5,NA,NA,CASSGGGLGIWPQHF,TGTGCCAGCAGTGGGGGTGGACTTGGAATATGGCCCCAGCATTTT
TRBV9,TRBJ2-5,many,NA,CASSVAREETQYF,TGTGCCAGCAGCGTAGCCAGGGAAGAGACCCAGTACTTC
TRBV20-1,TRBJ1-1,NA,TRBD1,CSVRTGWQGAEAFF,TGCAGTGTACGGACAGGGTGGCAGGGGGCTGAAGCTTTCTTT
TRBV12-3/TRBV12-4,TRBJ2-1,many,NA,CASSHDSNEQFF,TGTGCCAGCAGCCATGACTCCAATGAGCAGTTCTTC
TRBV12-3/TRBV12-4,TRBJ2-7,many,TRBD1,CASSFIQGVNEQYF,TGTGCCAGCAGTTTTATACAGGGGGTGAACGAGCAGTACTTC
TRBV29-1,TRBJ2-5,many,NA,CSVDGGPPGFRQNQETQYF,TGCAGCGTTGATGGGGGGCCACCCGGTTTCCGACAGAACCAAGAGACCCAGTACTTC
TRBV14,TRBJ2-7,medium-sized,TRBD2,CASKTSGSSYEQYF,TGTGCCAGCAAGACTAGCGGGAGCTCCTACGAGCAGTACTTC
TRBV12-3/TRBV12-4,TRBJ1-5,many,NA,CASSLRHSNQPQHF,TGTGCCAGCAGTTTGCGTCACAGCAATCAGCCCCAGCATTTT
TRBV4-3,TRBJ2-2,many,TRBD2,CASSQDLLLAGYTGELFF,TGCGCCAGCAGCCAAGACCTCCTACTAGCGGGATACACCGGGGAGCTGTTTTTT
TRBV4-3,TRBJ2-3,medium-sized,TRBD2,CASSQGRLAGGADTQYF,TGCGCCAGCAGCCAGGGACGACTAGCGGGGGGGGCAGATACGCAGTATTTT